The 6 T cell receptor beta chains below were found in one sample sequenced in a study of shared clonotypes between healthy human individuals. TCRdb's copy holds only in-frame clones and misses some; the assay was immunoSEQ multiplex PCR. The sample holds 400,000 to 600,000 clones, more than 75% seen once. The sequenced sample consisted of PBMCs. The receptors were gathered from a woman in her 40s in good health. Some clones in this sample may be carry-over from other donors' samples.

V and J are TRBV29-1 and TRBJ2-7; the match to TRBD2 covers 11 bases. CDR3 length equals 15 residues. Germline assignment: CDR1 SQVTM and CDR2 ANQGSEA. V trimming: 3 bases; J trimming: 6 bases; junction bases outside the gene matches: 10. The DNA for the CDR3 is TGCAGCGTTGACGAACTAGCGGGAGCGGAGGGCGAGCAGTACTTC. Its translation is CSVDELAGAEGEQYF.

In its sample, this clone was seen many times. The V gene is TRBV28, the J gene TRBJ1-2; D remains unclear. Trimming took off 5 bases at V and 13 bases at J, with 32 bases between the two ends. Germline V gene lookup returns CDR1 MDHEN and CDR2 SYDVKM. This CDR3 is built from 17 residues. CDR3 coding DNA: TGTGCCAGCAGTAAGGGCTTCTGGGTCCCTGAGTATATGGGAGGCACCTTC. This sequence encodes CASSKGFWVPEYMGGTF.

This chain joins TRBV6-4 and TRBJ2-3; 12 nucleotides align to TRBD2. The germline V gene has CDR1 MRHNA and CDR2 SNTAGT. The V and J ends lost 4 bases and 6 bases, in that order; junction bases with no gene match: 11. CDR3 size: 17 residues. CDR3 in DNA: TGTGCCAGCAGTGGCAAGACTAGCGGGAGTAGACCGGATACGCAGTATTTT. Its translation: CASSGKTSGSRPDTQYF.

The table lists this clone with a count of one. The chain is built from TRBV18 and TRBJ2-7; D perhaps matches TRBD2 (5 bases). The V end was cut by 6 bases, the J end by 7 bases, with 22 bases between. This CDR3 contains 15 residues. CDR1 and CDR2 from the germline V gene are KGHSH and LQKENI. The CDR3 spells CASSPFSATIWEQYF. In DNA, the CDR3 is TGTGCCAGCTCCCCTTTTAGCGCCACGATCTGGGAGCAGTACTTC.

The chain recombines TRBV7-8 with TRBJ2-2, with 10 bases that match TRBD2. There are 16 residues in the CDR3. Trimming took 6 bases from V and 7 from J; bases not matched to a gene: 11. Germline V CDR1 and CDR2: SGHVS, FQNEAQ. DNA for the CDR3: TGTGCCAGCAGATTGAGCGGGAGGGCCAGGGTCGGGGAGCTGTTTTTT. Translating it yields CASRLSGRARVGELFF. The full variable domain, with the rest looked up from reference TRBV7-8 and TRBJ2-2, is GAGVSQSPRYKVAKRGQDVALRCDPISGHVSLFWYQQALGQGPEFLTYFQNEAQLDKSGLPSDRFFAERPEGSVSTLKIQRTQQEDSAVYLCASRLSGRARVGELFFGEGSRLTVL.

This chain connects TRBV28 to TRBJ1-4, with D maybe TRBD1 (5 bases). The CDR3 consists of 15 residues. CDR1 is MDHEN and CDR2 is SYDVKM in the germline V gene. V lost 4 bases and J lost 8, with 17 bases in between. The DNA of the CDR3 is TGTGCCAGCAGTTACTCGGGGCAGGTGGGCGAAAAACTGTTTTTT. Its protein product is CASSYSGQVGEKLFF.